Presented here are 2 T cell receptor beta chains from one specimen sequenced in a study of graft-versus-host responses after intestinal transplantation. Using immunoSEQ multiplex PCR, the repertoire was profiled, and TCRdb retains in-frame clones only, with some absent. The profile shows some 86,000 clones, 75% to 95% of them singletons. No antigen has been assigned to these receptors. The sample in question was unstimulated CD8+ T cells sorted from spleen or lymph node cells, obtained before intestinal transplant. The origin of the receptors is a human donor who received an intestinal transplant.

This rearrangement joins TRBV12-5 to TRBJ1-1; 8 bases agree with TRBD1. V gave up 8 bases and J gave up 0 bases; unmatched junction bases: 8. Germline CDR1 LGHNT, CDR2 FRNRAP. CDR3 size: 15 residues. The CDR3 is CASLSGGLMNTEAFF. The CDR3 DNA follows: TGTGCTAGTTTGTCAGGGGGCTTGATGAACACTGAAGCTTTCTTT.

V gene TRBV7-3 combines with J gene TRBJ1-1; TRBD1 agrees at 7 bases. The CDR3 length is 13 residues. Germline V gives CDR1 SGHTA, CDR2 FQGTGA. Losses at the gene ends were 7 bases for V and 1 base for J; bases not matched to a gene: 3. This CDR3 is CASKQGPNTEAFF. CDR3 coding DNA: TGTGCCAGCAAACAGGGGCCGAACACTGAAGCTTTCTTT. The variable domain in full, completed from reference TRBV7-3 and TRBJ1-1, reads GAGVSQTPSNKVTEKGKYVELRCDPISGHTALYWYRQSLGQGPEFLIYFQGTGAADDSGLPNDRFFAVRPEGSVSTLKIQRTERGDSAVYLCASKQGPNTEAFFGQGTRLTVV.